Shown below are 15 T cell receptor beta chains from a single sample sequenced in a study of a mutant IDH1 vaccine in newly diagnosed glioma. Time point in this sample: baseline, week 1 (first vaccination visit). Treatment here: pre-vaccination baseline after standard-of-care therapy. Profiled with immunoSEQ multiplex PCR; TCRdb holds only in-frame clones, not every one. This table has some 100,000 clones, around four fifths appearing once. The sample in question was PBMCs, obtained from a glioma patient treated with radiotherapy, temozolomide or both. The receptors were gathered from a woman in her forties or fifties with glioma.

The rearrangement joins TRBV27 to TRBJ1-5; D might be TRBD1 (5 bases). This CDR3 spans 14 amino acids. V was cut by 6 bases and J by 4 bases, with 13 bases left in between. The V gene's germline CDR1 is MNHEY and CDR2 SMNVEV (reference sequence). CDR3 region: CASSWGGGNQPQHF. The CDR3 nucleotides are TGTGCCAGCAGCTGGGGGGGAGGGAATCAGCCCCAGCATTTT.

For this clone: The same CDR3 is also encoded by other DNA sequences in this sample. The DNA of the CDR3 is TGTGCCAGCAGCTTAGGTCTAGCGGGGGGGGCTGGGGCCAACGTCCTGACTTTC. Amino acids: CASSLGLAGGAGANVLTF. The chain carries TRBV7-2 and TRBJ2-6; TRBD2 matches at 12 bases. Germline lookup yields CDR1 SGHTA and CDR2 FQGNSA. The length of the CDR3 is 18 residues. With V trimmed by 1 base and J by 2 bases, 3 bases remained unmatched.

The rearrangement links TRBV19 to TRBJ1-2; perhaps TRBD1 as D (6 bases). This CDR3 is 13 amino acids long. The germline V and J ends were trimmed by 7 bases and 5 bases, with 14 bases remaining between them. The germline CDR1 and CDR2 sequences are LNHDA and SQIVND (reference sequence). CDR3 coding DNA: TGTGCCAGTATAGGGGGACGGCCGTATGGCTACACCTTC. Its protein is CASIGGRPYGYTF.

CDR3 sequence reads: CASSEGRSEAFF. As DNA, the CDR3 is TGTGCCAGCAGCGAGGGAAGGTCTGAAGCTTTCTTT. V is TRBV5-6 and J is TRBJ1-1; D ambiguous. Germline V lookup: CDR1 SGHDT, CDR2 YYEEEE. The CDR3 runs 12 residues. Trimming pared 4 bases from V and 6 bases from J, leaving 10 bases between.

The J gene is TRBJ1-1, the V gene TRBV10-3; TRBD1 matches at 9 bases. V was pared by 2 bases and J by 6 bases, with 4 bases of the junction left unmatched. CDR1 and CDR2 (germline): ENHRY, SYGVKD. The CDR3 sequence is 14 residues long. CDR3 sequence: CAISENRGLSEAFF. The CDR3 DNA is TGTGCCATCAGTGAGAACAGGGGGCTATCTGAAGCTTTCTTT.

This chain joins TRBV5-1 and TRBJ2-3; 12 bases are a match to TRBD2. This CDR3 contains 15 residues. The junction had 2 bases not matched to a gene; V was cut back by 1 base and J by 5 bases. Germline CDR1 is SGHRS and CDR2 is YFSETQ. The CDR3 DNA follows: TGCGCCAGCAGCTTGAGGACTAGCGGGGAAGATACGCAGTATTTT. It is translated as CASSLRTSGEDTQYF.

V is TRBV2 and J is TRBJ1-5; possible D gene TRBD1, 6 bases. V was trimmed by 9 bases and J by 4 bases, leaving 16 bases between them. The CDR3 loop spans 14 amino acids. Per the germline V gene, CDR1 is SNHLY and CDR2 is FYNNEI. CDR3 nucleotides: TGTGCCAGTATCAAAGACAGGTTTAATCAGCCCCAGCATTTT. It translates to CASIKDRFNQPQHF. The whole variable domain, filled in from reference TRBV2 and TRBJ1-5, reads EPEVTQTPSHQVTQMGQEVILRCVPISNHLYFYWYRQILGQKVEFLVSFYNNEISEKSEIFDDQFSVERPDGSNFTLKIRSTKLEDSAMYFCASIKDRFNQPQHFGDGTRLSIL.

The chain couples TRBV2 to TRBJ1-2, with a possible D match to TRBD1 (6 bases). Germline loops: CDR1 SNHLY, CDR2 FYNNEI. With 3 bases removed from V and 1 base from J, the gap between germline ends came to 12 bases. The CDR3 is 15 residues long. CDR3 nucleotides: TGTGCCAGCAGTGACGGCGGGACATATAACTATGGCTACACCTTC. As protein: CASSDGGTYNYGYTF. The whole variable domain, remainder taken from reference TRBV2 and TRBJ1-2, is EPEVTQTPSHQVTQMGQEVILRCVPISNHLYFYWYRQILGQKVEFLVSFYNNEISEKSEIFDDQFSVERPDGSNFTLKIRSTKLEDSAMYFCASSDGGTYNYGYTFGSGTRLTVV.

The chain employs TRBV5-1 and TRBJ1-4, with D perhaps TRBD1 (6 bases). There are 14 residues in the CDR3. V dropped 5 bases and J dropped 0 bases, with 8 bases sitting between them. The germline V gene encodes CDR1 SGHRS and CDR2 YFSETQ. The CDR3 nucleotides are TGCGCCAGCAGAGGGGGGCCAACTAATGAAAAACTGTTTTTT. Its protein product is CASRGGPTNEKLFF.

The chain has TRBV7-7 and TRBJ1-5; D is unresolved. CDR1 and CDR2 from the germline V gene are SSHAT and FNYEAQ (reference sequence). The germline V and J ends were trimmed by 0 bases and 4 bases, with 4 bases remaining between them. The CDR3 sequence is 13 residues long. The CDR3 sequence is CASSLALNQPQHF. The CDR3 DNA reads TGTGCCAGCAGCTTAGCGCTGAATCAGCCCCAGCATTTT. The entire variable domain, with the rest obtained from reference TRBV7-7 and TRBJ1-5, is as follows: GAGVSQSPRYKVTKRGQDVTLRCDPISSHATLYWYQQALGQGPEFLTYFNYEAQPDKSGLPSDRFSAERPEGSISTLTIQRTEQRDSAMYRCASSLALNQPQHFGDGTRLSIL.

The chain joins TRBV6-4 to TRBJ1-2, with 7 positions matching TRBD1. Germline CDR1 and CDR2: MRHNA and SNTAGT. CDR3 length: 12 amino acids. V was pared by 6 bases and J by 8 bases, with 6 bases of the junction left unmatched. In DNA form, the CDR3 reads TGTGCCAGCAGACAGGGGTTATCCGGCTACACCTTC. Translated: CASRQGLSGYTF.

CDR3 in amino acids: CSVVGGRTYEQYF. The CDR3 DNA reads as TGCAGCGTTGTAGGTGGCCGAACCTACGAGCAGTACTTC. The chain carries TRBV29-1 and TRBJ2-7, with D uncertain. The CDR3 loop spans 13 amino acids. Trimming removed 4 bases at V and 2 bases at J, with 12 bases between. CDR1 is SQVTM, CDR2 ANQGSEA, per germline.

The chain carries TRBV10-1 and TRBJ1-1; D not certain. V gave up 0 bases and J gave up 1 base, with 3 bases separating them. The length of the CDR3 is 13 residues. CDR1 is WNHNN and CDR2 is SYGVQD in the germline V gene (reference sequence). The CDR3 here is CASSESKNTEAFF. CDR3 nucleotides: TGCGCCAGCAGTGAGTCCAAGAACACTGAAGCTTTCTTT.

The J gene is TRBJ1-1, the V gene TRBV5-8; D gene unclear. Trimming took off 0 bases at V and 0 bases at J, with 6 bases between the two ends. CDR3 size: 14 residues. Germline CDR1 reads SGHTS; CDR2 reads YDEGEE. CDR3 sequence (DNA): TGTGCCAGCAGCTTGGAACCAGTGAACACTGAAGCTTTCTTT. Its translation: CASSLEPVNTEAFF. The variable domain in full, with the rest retrieved from reference TRBV5-8 and TRBJ1-1, is EAGVTQSPTHLIKTRGQQATLRCSPISGHTSVYWYQQALGLGLQFLLWYDEGEERNRGNFPPRFSGRQFPNYSSELNVNALELEDSALYLCASSLEPVNTEAFFGQGTRLTVV.

This chain connects TRBV27 to TRBJ2-1; 7 nucleotides align to TRBD2. CDR1 and CDR2 (germline): MNHEY, SMNVEV (reference sequence). Trimming cost V 8 bases and J 2 bases; bases outside gene matches: 12. The CDR3 consists of 16 residues. The DNA for the CDR3 is TGTGCCAGCTGTCCATTGCTCCGGGGGGCCTACAATGAGCAGTTCTTC. Its translation: CASCPLLRGAYNEQFF.